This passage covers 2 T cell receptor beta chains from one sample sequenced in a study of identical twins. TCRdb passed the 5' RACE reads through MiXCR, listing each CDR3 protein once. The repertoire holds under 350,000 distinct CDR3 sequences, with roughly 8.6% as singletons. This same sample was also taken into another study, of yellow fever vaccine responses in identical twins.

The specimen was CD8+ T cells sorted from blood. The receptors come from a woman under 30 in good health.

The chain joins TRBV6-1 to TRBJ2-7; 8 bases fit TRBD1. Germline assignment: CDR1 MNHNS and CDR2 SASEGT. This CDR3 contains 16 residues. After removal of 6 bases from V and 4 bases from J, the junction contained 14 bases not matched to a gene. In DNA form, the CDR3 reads TGTGCCAGCAGCCGCCTTACGGGGACAGGAACGTACGAGCAGTACTTC. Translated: CASSRLTGTGTYEQYF.

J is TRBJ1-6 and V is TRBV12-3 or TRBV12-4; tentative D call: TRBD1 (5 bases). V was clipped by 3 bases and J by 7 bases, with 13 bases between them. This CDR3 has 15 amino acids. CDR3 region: CASSFPRHRNSPLHF. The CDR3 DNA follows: TGTGCCAGCAGTTTTCCCCGTCACAGGAATTCACCCCTCCACTTT.